This TCR beta chain was retrieved from a study of breast tumors, draining lymph nodes, adjacent tissues. Study results and caveats: Findings are consistent with lymph node origin and intratumoral expansion of most tumor T cells.

One entry per CDR3 protein results from TCRdb running MiXCR on the multiplex PCR reads. The sample includes about 140,000 distinct CDR3 sequences, about 31% of them seen just once. Samples came from axillary lymph nodes draining the breast cancer. Points on this clonotype: The antigen remains undetermined.

The material sequenced was axillary lymph node tissue. This receptor was identified in a female donor with breast cancer. Some clones in this sample may be carry-over from other donors' samples.

The CDR3 reads CASSPGTGGYQETQYF. CDR3 coding DNA: TGCGCCAGCAGCCCTGGGACAGGGGGCTACCAAGAGACCCAGTACTTC. V and J are TRBV5-1 and TRBJ2-5; 12 nucleotides line up with TRBD1. Trimming cost V 4 bases and J 0 bases; bases outside gene matches: 4. The germline CDR1 and CDR2 sequences are SGHRS and YFSETQ. The CDR3 covers 16 residues.